This T cell receptor (beta chain) derives from a study of cytomegalovirus exposure and HLA in healthy donors. Study summary: T cells numbering about 179 million yielded 100 million to 120 million unique TCR beta sequences in an earlier analysis.

Whole-study findings and limits: Among donors in an Asian-associated ancestry cluster, a later analysis reportedly found fewer N-insertions than the roughly 670-donor mean.

Details on this clone: Its antigen is as yet unknown.

The PCR was carried out with 60 Vbeta primers and 13 Jbeta primers. Clones were sequenced by immunoSEQ multiplex PCR, and TCRdb holds only the in-frame ones, with some missing. Of 100,000 or so clones detected, about three quarters appear once; the ten largest clones hold 8.6%. The source of this sequence is a woman aged 40-49 years in good health and CMV-seropositive. The sequenced sample was PBMCs.

In DNA form, the CDR3 reads TGTGCCAGCAGCTCACCAAAACTAGCGGGGGGGATCAATGAGCAGTTCTTC. This sequence encodes CASSSPKLAGGINEQFF. The rearrangement joins TRBV11-1 to TRBJ2-1; 13 bases align to TRBD2. V dropped 4 bases and J dropped 6; count of bases not matched to a gene: 9. Looked up from germline, CDR1 is SGHAT and CDR2 is FQDESV (reference sequence). The CDR3 runs to 17 residues.